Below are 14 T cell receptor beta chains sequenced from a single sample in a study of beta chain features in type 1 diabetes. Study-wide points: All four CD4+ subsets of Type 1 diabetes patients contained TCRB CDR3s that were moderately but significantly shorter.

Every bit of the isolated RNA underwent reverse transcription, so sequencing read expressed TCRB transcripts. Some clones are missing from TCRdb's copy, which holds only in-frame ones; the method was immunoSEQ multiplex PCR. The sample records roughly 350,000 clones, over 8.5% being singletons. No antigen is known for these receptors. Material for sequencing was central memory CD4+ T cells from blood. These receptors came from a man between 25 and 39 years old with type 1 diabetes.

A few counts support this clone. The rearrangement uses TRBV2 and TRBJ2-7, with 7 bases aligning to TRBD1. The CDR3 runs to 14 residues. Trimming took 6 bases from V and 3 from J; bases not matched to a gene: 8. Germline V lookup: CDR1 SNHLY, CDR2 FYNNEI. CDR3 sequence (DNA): TGTGCCAGCAGCGAGCCCAGGGACAGCTACGAGCAGTACTTC. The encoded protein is CASSEPRDSYEQYF.

This CDR3 is CASSLWGRDNEQYF. For the CDR3, the DNA is TGTGCCAGCAGCTTATGGGGGCGCGATAACGAGCAGTACTTC. The rearrangement joins TRBV5-4 to TRBJ2-7; D is possibly TRBD1 (6 bases). With 2 bases removed from V and 5 bases from J, the gap between germline ends came to 14 bases. This CDR3 has 14 residues. Germline V gene sequence: CDR1 SGHNT, CDR2 YYREEE (reference sequence).

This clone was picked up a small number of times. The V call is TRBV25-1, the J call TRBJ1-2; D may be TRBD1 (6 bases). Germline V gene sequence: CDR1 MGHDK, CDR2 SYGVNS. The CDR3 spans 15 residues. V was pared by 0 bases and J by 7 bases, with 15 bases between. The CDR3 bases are TGTGCCAGCAGTGAATATGGGGGGCGGCAGGGTGGCTACACCTTC. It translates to CASSEYGGRQGGYTF.

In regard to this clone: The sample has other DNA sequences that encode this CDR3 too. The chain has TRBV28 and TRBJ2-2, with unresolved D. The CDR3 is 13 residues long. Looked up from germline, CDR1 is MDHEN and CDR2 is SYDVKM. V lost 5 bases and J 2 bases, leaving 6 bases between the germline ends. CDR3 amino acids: CASSPPNTGELFF. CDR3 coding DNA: TGTGCCAGCAGTCCGCCTAACACCGGGGAGCTGTTTTTT.

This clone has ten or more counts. The CDR3 here is CASSLDLGGSYEQYF. DNA of the CDR3: TGTGCCAGCAGCTTAGACCTAGGCGGGTCCTACGAGCAGTACTTC. The chain employs TRBV7-2 and TRBJ2-7; a possible D gene is TRBD2 (5 bases). This CDR3 is 15 amino acids long. Germline loops: CDR1 SGHTA, CDR2 FQGNSA. Trimming left V 1 base short and J 1 base short, with 11 bases between.

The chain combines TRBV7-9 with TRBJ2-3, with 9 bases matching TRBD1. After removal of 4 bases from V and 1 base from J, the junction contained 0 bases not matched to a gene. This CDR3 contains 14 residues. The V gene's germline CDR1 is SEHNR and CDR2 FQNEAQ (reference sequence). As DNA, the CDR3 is TGTGCCAGCAGCTGGACAGGGGGCACAGATACGCAGTATTTT. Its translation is CASSWTGGTDTQYF. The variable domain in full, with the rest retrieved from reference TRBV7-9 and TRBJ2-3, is DTGVSQNPRHKITKRGQNVTFRCDPISEHNRLYWYRQTLGQGPEFLTYFQNEAQLEKSRLLSDRFSAERPKGSFSTLEIQRTEQGDSAMYLCASSWTGGTDTQYFGPGTRLTVL.

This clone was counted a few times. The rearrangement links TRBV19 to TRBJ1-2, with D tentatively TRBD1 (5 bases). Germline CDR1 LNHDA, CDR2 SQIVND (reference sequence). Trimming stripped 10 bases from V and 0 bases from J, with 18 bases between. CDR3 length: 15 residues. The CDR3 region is CAISRDFNANYGYTF. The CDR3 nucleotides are TGTGCCATTAGCCGGGACTTCAACGCTAACTATGGCTACACCTTC.

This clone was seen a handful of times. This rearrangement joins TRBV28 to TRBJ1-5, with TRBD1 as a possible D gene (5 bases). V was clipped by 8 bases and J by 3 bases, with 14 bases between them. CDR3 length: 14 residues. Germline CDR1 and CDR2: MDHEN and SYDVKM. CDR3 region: CASATTQDNQPQHF. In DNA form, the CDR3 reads TGTGCCAGCGCCACTACACAGGACAATCAGCCCCAGCATTTT.

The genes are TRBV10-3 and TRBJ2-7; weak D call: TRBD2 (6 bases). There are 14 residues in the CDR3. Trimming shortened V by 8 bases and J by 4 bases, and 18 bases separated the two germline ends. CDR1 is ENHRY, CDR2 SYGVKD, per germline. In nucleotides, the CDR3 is TGTGCCATCCGCGCCGGGGGTTTGGGGTACGAGCAGTACTTC. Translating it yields CAIRAGGLGYEQYF.

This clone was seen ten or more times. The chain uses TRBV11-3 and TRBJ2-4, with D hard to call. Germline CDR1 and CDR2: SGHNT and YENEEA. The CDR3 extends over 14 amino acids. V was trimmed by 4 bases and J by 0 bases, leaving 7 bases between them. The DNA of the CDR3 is TGTGCCAGCAGCTCCCGATTAGCCAAAAACATTCAGTACTTC. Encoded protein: CASSSRLAKNIQYF.

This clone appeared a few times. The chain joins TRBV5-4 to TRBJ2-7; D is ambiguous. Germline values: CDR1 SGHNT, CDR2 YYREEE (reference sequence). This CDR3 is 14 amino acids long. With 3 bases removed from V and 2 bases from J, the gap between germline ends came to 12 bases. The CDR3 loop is CASSSHSETYEQYF. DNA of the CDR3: TGTGCCAGCAGCTCCCACTCCGAGACCTACGAGCAGTACTTC.

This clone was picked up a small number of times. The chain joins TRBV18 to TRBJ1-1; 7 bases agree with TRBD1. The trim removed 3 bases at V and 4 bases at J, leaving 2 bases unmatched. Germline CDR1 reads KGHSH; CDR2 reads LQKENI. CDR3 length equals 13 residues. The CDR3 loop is CASSPQGGTEAFF. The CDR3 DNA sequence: TGTGCCAGCTCACCGCAGGGGGGCACTGAAGCTTTCTTT.

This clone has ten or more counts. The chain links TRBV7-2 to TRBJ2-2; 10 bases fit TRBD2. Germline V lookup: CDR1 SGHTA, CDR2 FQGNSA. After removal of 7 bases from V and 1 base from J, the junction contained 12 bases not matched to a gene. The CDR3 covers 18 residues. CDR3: CASTPSRGLARNTGELFF. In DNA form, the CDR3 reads TGTGCCAGCACCCCAAGCAGGGGACTAGCGAGGAACACCGGGGAGCTGTTTTTT.

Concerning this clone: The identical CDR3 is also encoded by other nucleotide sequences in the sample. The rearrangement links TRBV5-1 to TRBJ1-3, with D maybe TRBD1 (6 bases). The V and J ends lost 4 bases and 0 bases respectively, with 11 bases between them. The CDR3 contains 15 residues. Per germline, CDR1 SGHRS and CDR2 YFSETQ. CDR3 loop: CASSPTGHSGNTIYF. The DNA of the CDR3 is TGCGCCAGCAGCCCGACAGGCCACTCTGGAAACACCATATATTTT.